This T cell receptor (beta chain) is from a study of OX40 agonist ivuxolimab in advanced cancers. Background on the study: A partial response was reached by three patients: one with hepatocellular carcinoma and two with cutaneous melanoma.

The study, taken as a whole, reports: Clonal expansion from baseline to week 6 occurred in both CD4+ and CD8+ T cells.

The CDR3 totals 13 residues. The V gene lost 0 bases and the J gene lost 3 bases, with 6 bases spanning the gap. Germline V CDR1 and CDR2: LNHNV, YYDKDF (reference sequence). Profiling relied on immunoSEQ multiplex PCR, and the TCRdb table lists in-frame clones only, not all of them. The sample includes about 58,000 clones, 91% of them seen just once. A note on this clone: Its matching antigen is unknown.

Material: CD4+ or CD8+ T cells sorted from blood, obtained in a trial of the OX40 agonist ivuxolimab. The chain combines TRBV15 with TRBJ2-7; unclear D gene. This receptor was taken from an adult with an advanced solid tumor such as melanoma, head and neck, liver or kidney cancer. The CDR3 nucleotides read TGTGCCACCAGCAGAGATCGACGCTACGAGCAGTACTTC. Its protein is CATSRDRRYEQYF.